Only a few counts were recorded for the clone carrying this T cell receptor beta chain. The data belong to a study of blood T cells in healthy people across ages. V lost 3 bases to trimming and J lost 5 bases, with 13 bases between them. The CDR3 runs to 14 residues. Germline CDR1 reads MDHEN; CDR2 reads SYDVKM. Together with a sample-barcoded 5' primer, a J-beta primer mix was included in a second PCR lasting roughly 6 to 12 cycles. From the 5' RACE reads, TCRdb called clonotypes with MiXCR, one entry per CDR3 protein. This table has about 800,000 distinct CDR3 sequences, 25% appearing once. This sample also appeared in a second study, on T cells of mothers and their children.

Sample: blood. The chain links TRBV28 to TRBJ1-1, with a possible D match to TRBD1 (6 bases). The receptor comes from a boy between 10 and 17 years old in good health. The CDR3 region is CASSFLRGLTEAFF. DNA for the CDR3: TGTGCCAGCAGTTTTTTGCGGGGGCTGACTGAAGCTTTCTTT.